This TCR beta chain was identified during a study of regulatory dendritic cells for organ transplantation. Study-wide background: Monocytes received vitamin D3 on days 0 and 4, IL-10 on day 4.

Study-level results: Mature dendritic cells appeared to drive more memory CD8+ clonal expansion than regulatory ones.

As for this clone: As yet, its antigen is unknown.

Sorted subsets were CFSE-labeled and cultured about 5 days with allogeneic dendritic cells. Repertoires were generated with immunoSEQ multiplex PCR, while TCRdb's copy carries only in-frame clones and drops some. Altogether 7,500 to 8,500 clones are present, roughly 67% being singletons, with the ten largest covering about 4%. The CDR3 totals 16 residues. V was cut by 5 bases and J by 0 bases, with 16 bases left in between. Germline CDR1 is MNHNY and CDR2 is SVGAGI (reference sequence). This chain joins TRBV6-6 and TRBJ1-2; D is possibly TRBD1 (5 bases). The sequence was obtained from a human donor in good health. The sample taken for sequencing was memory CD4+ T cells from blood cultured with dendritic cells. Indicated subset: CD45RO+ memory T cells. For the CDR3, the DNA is TGTGCCAGCAGTGGCCGGGGGGGAGCCCCTAACTATGGCTACACCTTC. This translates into CASSGRGGAPNYGYTF.